A selection of T cell receptor beta chains follows, all from one sample in a study of molecular identifiers for immune sequencing clone quantification. TCRdb re-called the PCR reads through MiXCR, storing one row per CDR3 protein. This table holds around 470,000 distinct CDR3 sequences, 25% found once. Sequenced: naive CD8+ T cells from blood, with Jurkat cell RNA spiked in. The receptor set was obtained from a human donor in good health. Some libraries in this study had Jurkat cell RNA spiked in. The CDR3 runs from the conserved cysteine through the conserved F or W. Only part of the rows carry a size: once, few, many, or a class if the clone is expanded.

clone size,V gene,J gene,CDR3 protein
many,TRBV6-5,TRBJ2-7,CASSYGRGGYEQYF
many,TRBV27,TRBJ2-3,CASSFWGEADTQYF
few,TRBV2,TRBJ2-7,CASSDSPRNYEQYF
-,TRBV6-5,TRBJ2-2,CASSYYGPNTGELFF
few,TRBV4-3,TRBJ2-7,CASSQKWPEQDEQYF
-,TRBV27,TRBJ1-1,CASSSIGPLRIEAFF
-,TRBV7-9,TRBJ1-5,CASSPGQGGDQPQHF
many,TRBV5-1,TRBJ2-3,CASNEEGGRDTQYF
-,TRBV4-1,TRBJ1-5,CASSHPGTSNQPQHF
-,TRBV11-2,TRBJ2-5,CASSLHPMDRGVPQETQYF
many,TRBV2,TRBJ1-5,CASSEFAGYQPQHF
few,TRBV4-3,TRBJ2-7,CASSQESRGAYEQYF
many,TRBV5-5,TRBJ1-1,CASSDSMLELNTEAFF
many,TRBV4-2,TRBJ2-3,CASSQDLSGSYTQYF
-,TRBV4-1,TRBJ2-7,CASSPRDSGAPVYYEQYF
few,TRBV20-1,TRBJ2-7,CSASPLTNSYEQYF
many,TRBV11-2,TRBJ2-2,CASSLFAGELFF
-,TRBV12-3/TRBV12-4,TRBJ1-2,CASSLGDGYTF
many,TRBV12-3/TRBV12-4,TRBJ1-5,CASSLEGLSNQPQHF
many,TRBV29-1,TRBJ1-1,CSVDVGGGANTEAFF
few,TRBV4-1,TRBJ2-7,CASSQDTGGANYEQYF
many,TRBV27,TRBJ2-7,CASSLGGFYEQYF
few,TRBV27,TRBJ1-2,CASSTRDTGGRGYTF
-,TRBV4-3,TRBJ1-5,CASSQEEWGDRSSINQPQHF
few,TRBV5-6,TRBJ2-5,CASSLEYMILVETQYF
-,TRBV9,TRBJ2-3,CASSRPGERRSTDTQYF
-,TRBV4-1,TRBJ1-1,CASSHLQGASGEAFF
few,TRBV10-3,TRBJ1-2,CAISEQGGNYGYTF
many,TRBV6-5,TRBJ1-2,CASSYFRQTNYGYTF
few,TRBV27,TRBJ2-7,CASRPGQGQFYEQYF
many,TRBV4-1,TRBJ2-7,CASSQEISTYYEQYF
few,TRBV12-3/TRBV12-4,TRBJ1-1,CASTIQGASTEAFF